One sample yielded the 21 T cell receptor beta chains listed below, sequenced in a study of early T cells in non-severe SARS-CoV-2 infection. TCRdb called the 5' RACE reads again in MiXCR, with one record for every CDR3 protein. This table has about 77,000 distinct CDR3 sequences, less than 20% appearing once. Material: whole blood. The receptors originated from an adult who was a healthcare worker with PCR-confirmed SARS-CoV-2 infection or an uninfected control (not recorded which).

This clonotype appeared a few times. One junction end does not reproduce the germline sequence, and a read error may be involved. The chain combines TRBV12-3 or TRBV12-4 with TRBJ2-3, with TRBD1 as a possible D gene (6 bases). CDR3 length: 15 residues. As DNA, the CDR3 is TGTGCCAGCAGTGTGGACAGATTTACATGGAATACCCAGTATTTT. It codes for CASSVDRFTWNTQYF.

This clonotype has only a few counts. The rearrangement links TRBV6-5 to TRBJ2-3; tentative D call: TRBD2 (6 bases). Trimming left V 2 bases short and J 1 base short, with 13 bases between. This CDR3 is 16 amino acids long. Germline loops: CDR1 MNHEY, CDR2 SVGAGI. The CDR3 loop reads CASSYRASVGTDTQYF. The CDR3 coding sequence is TGTGCCAGCAGTTACAGGGCTAGCGTAGGCACAGATACGCAGTATTTT.

This clonotype was seen only a few times. V is TRBV19 and J is TRBJ2-1; D may be TRBD1 or TRBD2 (7 bases each). The CDR3 is made up of 17 amino acids. Per germline, CDR1 LNHDA and CDR2 SQIVND (reference sequence). The ends were cut back, 6 bases at V and 8 bases at J, with 26 bases in the middle. The CDR3 is CASRTILAGVGTDEQFF. In DNA form, the CDR3 reads TGTGCCAGTAGGACAATATTGGCGGGAGTAGGGACAGATGAGCAGTTCTTC.

Only a few counts were recorded for this clonotype. This sequence joins TRBV12-3 or TRBV12-4 and TRBJ2-3, with 10 bases fitting TRBD2. The CDR3 is 15 residues long. V shed 7 bases and J 2 bases; nucleotides not matched to a gene: 6. CDR3 bases: TGTGCCAGCACCCAGAGCGGGAGGGTCACAGATACGCAGTATTTT. The encoded protein is CASTQSGRVTDTQYF.

This clonotype has only a few counts. The chain is built from TRBV11-2 and TRBJ1-1, with 7 bases lining up with TRBD1. CDR3 length equals 19 residues. Germline values: CDR1 SGHAT, CDR2 FQNNGV. The junction had 16 bases not matched to a gene; V was cut back by 2 bases and J by 1 base. The CDR3 loop reads CASSLRHPGQLFQNTEAFF. DNA for the CDR3: TGTGCCAGCAGCTTAAGGCATCCGGGACAGCTATTCCAGAACACTGAAGCTTTCTTT.

This clonotype was found a few times. V gene TRBV9 combines with J gene TRBJ2-7; 7 bases align to TRBD2. Trimming at V came to 0 bases and at J to 1 base, leaving 7 bases not matched to a gene. Per the germline V gene, CDR1 is SGDLS and CDR2 is YYNGEE. CDR3 size: 16 residues. CDR3 region: CASSVGGLADSYEQYF. The DNA of the CDR3 is TGTGCCAGCAGCGTAGGGGGTCTAGCGGATTCCTACGAGCAGTACTTC.

This clonotype was found a few times. Compared with germline, one end of the junction differs, possibly owing to a read error. The chain recombines TRBV6-1 with TRBJ2-3; 9 bases match TRBD2. Germline V gives CDR1 MNHNS, CDR2 SASEGT. CDR3 length equals 16 residues. The CDR3 reads CVSSALAGVSTDTQYF. The CDR3 nucleotides read TGTGTCAGCAGTGCGTTAGCGGGGGTGAGCACAGATACGCAGTATTTT.

The rearrangement uses TRBV28 and TRBJ2-3; D perhaps matches TRBD1 (5 bases). The germline V and J ends were trimmed by 5 bases and 1 base, with 10 bases remaining between them. The germline gives CDR1 MDHEN, CDR2 SYDVKM. The CDR3 totals 14 residues. CDR3: CASSLGHRTDTQYF. The CDR3 region has the DNA TGTGCCAGCAGTCTCGGACACCGCACAGATACGCAGTATTTT.

The J gene is TRBJ2-1, the V gene TRBV28, with TRBD1 matching over 8 bases. The germline gives CDR1 MDHEN, CDR2 SYDVKM. Trimming took 5 bases from V and 7 from J; bases not matched to a gene: 10. The CDR3 is 15 amino acids. CDR3 protein: CASSDQGASANEQFF. In DNA form, the CDR3 reads TGTGCCAGCAGTGATCAGGGGGCTAGTGCTAATGAGCAGTTCTTC.

The chain uses TRBV24-1 and TRBJ2-5; D unresolved. The germline V gene has CDR1 KGHDR and CDR2 SFDVKD. The V and J ends lost 6 bases and 5 bases respectively, with 9 bases between them. The CDR3 loop spans 12 amino acids. Written as DNA, the CDR3 is TGTGCCACCAGTAGGGATTCGGAGACCCAGTACTTC. This encodes CATSRDSETQYF.

The chain is built from TRBV12-3 or TRBV12-4 and TRBJ2-3, with D possibly TRBD2 on 6 matching bases. The CDR3 sequence is 15 residues long. Trimming took off 5 bases at V and 3 bases at J, with 15 bases between the two ends. The CDR3 loop is CASSRSGTPTDTQYF. The DNA for the CDR3 is TGTGCCAGCAGTCGATCCGGGACTCCTACAGATACGCAGTATTTT.

J is TRBJ1-6 and V is TRBV11-2, with TRBD1 identical over 8 bases. V was pared by 5 bases and J by 1 base, with 13 bases of the junction left unmatched. The CDR3 has 19 amino acids. In germline, CDR1 is SGHAT, CDR2 FQNNGV. The CDR3 protein is CASSPGQGRARSYNSPLHF. CDR3 coding DNA: TGTGCCAGCAGCCCTGGACAGGGAAGGGCGAGGTCCTATAATTCACCCCTCCACTTT. The whole variable domain, remainder taken from reference TRBV11-2 and TRBJ1-6, is EAGVAQSPRYKIIEKRQSVAFWCNPISGHATLYWYQQILGQGPKLLIQFQNNGVVDDSQLPKDRFSAERLKGVDSTLKIQPAKLEDSAVYLCASSPGQGRARSYNSPLHFGNGTRLTVT.

In this sample, this clonotype turned up a few times. The chain recombines TRBV15 with TRBJ2-6; the D gene is possibly TRBD2 (6 bases). The V and J ends lost 0 bases and 1 base respectively, with 16 bases between them. This CDR3 has 19 amino acids. Per the germline V gene, CDR1 is LNHNV and CDR2 is YYDKDF (reference sequence). The CDR3 loop is CATSRDHGSSDSGANVLTF. The CDR3 DNA sequence: TGTGCCACCAGCAGAGATCACGGGAGTTCGGATTCTGGGGCCAACGTCCTGACTTTC.

The V gene is TRBV11-2, the J gene TRBJ2-3; D is ambiguous. This CDR3 spans 17 amino acids. V shed 7 bases and J shed 5 bases, with 25 bases lying between them. CDR1 and CDR2 from the germline V gene are SGHAT and FQNNGV. CDR3 region: CASNTPPAKLGRDTQYF. The CDR3 nucleotides are TGTGCCAGCAACACTCCACCCGCTAAGCTGGGTAGAGATACGCAGTATTTT.

The CDR3 DNA reads as TGTGCCAGCAGTTTATCAACGTGGACGGAGCAGTTCTTC. Protein sequence: CASSLSTWTEQFF. V usage is TRBV12-3 or TRBV12-4 and J usage is TRBJ2-1; no firm D call. Between the trimmed V and J ends, which lost 2 bases and 10 bases, there was a span of 12 bases. The CDR3 sequence is 13 residues long.

The gene calls are TRBV29-1 and TRBJ1-2; 8 positions match TRBD1. The germline gives CDR1 SQVTM, CDR2 ANQGSEA. V trimming: 2 bases; J trimming: 2 bases; junction bases outside the gene matches: 1. The CDR3 is 13 amino acids. The DNA for the CDR3 is TGCAGCGTTGAACAGGGGGCGAACTATGGCTACACCTTC. The encoded protein is CSVEQGANYGYTF.

In its sample, this clonotype was seen many times. The rearrangement links TRBV10-1 to TRBJ1-1; 8 bases are a match to TRBD1. V shed 4 bases, J shed 7 bases, and the junction held 5 bases outside the gene matches. Looked up from germline, CDR1 is WNHNN and CDR2 is SYGVQD (reference sequence). The length of the CDR3 is 13 residues. CDR3 in amino acids: CASSVLGQGEAFF. Written as DNA, the CDR3 is TGCGCCAGCAGTGTCCTAGGACAGGGTGAAGCTTTCTTT.

This clonotype was detected a few times. CDR3 in amino acids: CAWSVRKREERGEQFF. The CDR3 region has the DNA TGTGCCTGGAGTGTACGGAAGCGGGAGGAAAGGGGTGAGCAGTTCTTC. The chain recombines TRBV30 with TRBJ2-1; 9 bases match TRBD2. The CDR3 totals 16 residues. Germline V lookup: CDR1 GTSNPN, CDR2 SVGIG (reference sequence). The V gene end was trimmed by 0 bases and the J gene end by 9 bases; junction bases not matched to a gene: 12.

The chain links TRBV27 to TRBJ2-7; either TRBD1 or TRBD2 may fit D (5 bases each). Germline V gives CDR1 MNHEY, CDR2 SMNVEV (reference sequence). CDR3 size: 15 residues. Trimming removed 4 bases from V and 0 bases from J, with 13 bases in between. The chain's CDR3 is CASSSYRDLSYEQYF. Written as DNA, the CDR3 is TGTGCCAGCAGTTCGTACCGGGACCTCTCCTACGAGCAGTACTTC.

This clonotype was picked up a small number of times. V is TRBV20-1 and J is TRBJ2-7; no firm D call. Germline-derived CDR1 and CDR2 are DFQATT and SNEGSKA (reference sequence). The V gene lost 1 base and the J gene lost 2 bases, with 6 bases spanning the gap. The CDR3 totals 12 residues. CDR3 DNA: TGCAGTGCTAGAGCACTCCCCTACGAGCAGTACTTC. Translated, it gives CSARALPYEQYF.

This clonotype was counted between two and nine times. The chain has TRBV5-1 and TRBJ2-1; no clear D gene. Per the germline V gene, CDR1 is SGHRS and CDR2 is YFSETQ. The CDR3 runs 14 residues. Deletions cut 1 base from V and 7 bases from J, with 12 bases between. CDR3 residues: CASSLQDPTNEQFF. The CDR3 nucleotides are TGCGCCAGCAGCTTGCAGGACCCTACAAATGAGCAGTTCTTC.